Presented here are 25 T cell receptor beta chains from one specimen sequenced in a study of blood T cell repertoires in COVID-19. Sequenced by immunoSEQ multiplex PCR; TCRdb stores in-frame clones only, minus some. The sample includes a few hundred thousand clones, 85% to 90% seen only once; the top ten take 1.1%. The sample was PBMCs or T cells enriched from blood (not recorded which). The receptors derive from a man aged 25-45 years who had recovered from COVID-19.

V usage is TRBV28 and J usage is TRBJ2-5; possibly TRBD2 for D (6 bases). The CDR3 covers 13 residues. Germline loops: CDR1 MDHEN, CDR2 SYDVKM. Trimming removed 7 bases at V and 4 bases at J, with 13 bases between. The CDR3 DNA sequence: TGTGCCAGCACCTCGTCGGGAGCAGAGACCCAGTACTTC. Translating it yields CASTSSGAETQYF.

The chain couples TRBV7-8 to TRBJ2-1; the match to TRBD2 covers 9 bases. With V trimmed by 5 bases and J by 7 bases, 18 bases remained unmatched. Germline lookup yields CDR1 SGHVS and CDR2 FQNEAQ. The CDR3 has 18 residues. The DNA for the CDR3 is TGTGCCAGCAGCGCACGTCCGTTAGCGGGAGTTGTTGGGAATGAGCAGTTCTTC. Translation: CASSARPLAGVVGNEQFF. Combining the CDR3 with reference TRBV7-8 and TRBJ2-1 gives the whole variable domain GAGVSQSPRYKVAKRGQDVALRCDPISGHVSLFWYQQALGQGPEFLTYFQNEAQLDKSGLPSDRFFAERPEGSVSTLKIQRTQQEDSAVYLCASSARPLAGVVGNEQFFGPGTRLTVL.

The J gene is TRBJ1-5, the V gene TRBV7-2; 9 positions match TRBD1. Germline loops: CDR1 SGHTA, CDR2 FQGNSA. The CDR3 length is 16 residues. After removal of 5 bases from V and 7 bases from J, the junction contained 12 bases not matched to a gene. CDR3 sequence: CASSLYGTGSEQPQHF. CDR3 sequence (DNA): TGTGCCAGCAGCCTATACGGGACAGGGTCGGAACAGCCCCAGCATTTT.

V and J are TRBV5-5 and TRBJ1-2, with 7 nucleotides matching TRBD1. The CDR3 length is 15 residues. The germline gives CDR1 SGHKS, CDR2 YYEKEE (reference sequence). Trimming removed 3 bases from V and 4 bases from J; junction bases left unmatched: 9. CDR3 DNA: TGTGCCAGCAGCTCCCCCGGGACAGCGTTCTATGGCTACACCTTC. Translated, it gives CASSSPGTAFYGYTF.

This clone is a singleton in its sample. The chain is built from TRBV28 and TRBJ2-7, with TRBD2 identical over 10 bases. V lost 7 bases to trimming and J lost 6 bases; unmatched junction nucleotides: 6. The CDR3 length is 13 residues. Per germline, CDR1 MDHEN and CDR2 SYDVKM. The CDR3 DNA sequence: TGTGCCAGCACCTCTAGCGGGAGCGTCGAGCAGTACTTC. Translating it yields CASTSSGSVEQYF.

The V and J genes are TRBV7-3 and TRBJ2-1; TRBD2 agrees at 12 bases. The CDR3 has 15 residues. Germline assignment: CDR1 SGHTA and CDR2 FQGTGA. With 5 bases clipped from V and 4 bases from J, the junction kept 3 bases outside the gene matches. The CDR3 region is CASSPTSGSYNEQFF. The CDR3 bases are TGTGCCAGCAGCCCGACTAGCGGGAGTTACAATGAGCAGTTCTTC.

This chain connects TRBV28 to TRBJ1-1; D gene ambiguous. V shed 4 bases and J shed 5 bases, with 14 bases lying between them. The CDR3 loop spans 14 amino acids. The germline V gene has CDR1 MDHEN and CDR2 SYDVKM. CDR3: CASSSQGRRTEAFF. The CDR3 nucleotides read TGTGCCAGCAGTTCCCAAGGGAGGCGGACTGAAGCTTTCTTT.

The CDR3 reads CASSLEGQGGQPQHF. Here the CDR3 DNA reads TGTGCCAGCAGTTTAGAGGGCCAAGGCGGGCAGCCCCAGCATTTT. This chain links TRBV27 with TRBJ1-5; the D is unclear. The CDR3 is 15 amino acids. V lost 2 bases and J 7 bases, leaving 15 bases between the germline ends. Germline V lookup: CDR1 MNHEY, CDR2 SMNVEV (reference sequence).

The chain recombines TRBV5-4 with TRBJ1-2; no clear D gene. V shed 0 bases and J shed 5 bases, with 8 bases lying between them. There are 13 residues in the CDR3. CDR1 and CDR2 from the germline V gene are SGHNT and YYREEE (reference sequence). Here the CDR3 reads CASSLAGSYGYTF. The CDR3 DNA follows: TGTGCCAGCAGCTTGGCCGGGAGTTATGGCTACACCTTC.

The V gene is TRBV6-5, the J gene TRBJ1-6, with D possibly TRBD1 on 6 matching bases. This CDR3 region has 15 residues. In germline, CDR1 is MNHEY, CDR2 SVGAGI. Trimming cost V 6 bases and J 9 bases, with 18 bases left between them. CDR3 sequence reads: CASRPSTGLGSPLHF. The CDR3 coding sequence is TGTGCCAGCAGACCCTCGACAGGACTCGGTTCACCCCTCCACTTT.

As concerns this clone: This specimen includes other DNA sequences encoding the same CDR3. This chain connects TRBV12-3 or TRBV12-4 to TRBJ1-2; TRBD1 is a possible D gene (6 bases). The ends were cut back, 6 bases at V and 2 bases at J, with 10 bases in the middle. This CDR3 spans 13 amino acids. In nucleotides, the CDR3 is TGTGCCAGCAGCTTTGGACAGAACTATGGCTACACCTTC. The encoded protein is CASSFGQNYGYTF.

The chain carries TRBV7-9 and TRBJ1-4, with D unresolved. The CDR3 has 11 amino acids. Germline CDR1 SEHNR, CDR2 FQNEAQ (reference sequence). Between the trimmed V and J ends, which lost 5 bases and 8 bases, there was a span of 6 bases. CDR3 sequence reads: CASSIQEKLFF. In nucleotides, the CDR3 is TGTGCCAGCAGCATACAGGAAAAACTGTTTTTT.

This chain uses TRBV19 with TRBJ1-1; D might be TRBD1 (6 bases). The CDR3 is made up of 14 amino acids. CDR1 is LNHDA and CDR2 is SQIVND in the germline V gene (reference sequence). V was pared by 7 bases and J by 4 bases, with 16 bases between. The CDR3 here is CASKKAGGGTEAFF. The CDR3 bases are TGTGCCAGTAAGAAAGCGGGGGGCGGCACTGAAGCTTTCTTT.

This clone was detected a few times. DNA of the CDR3: TGTGCCAGCAGCCAAGTGATCGGGGCCGGGGAGCTGTTTTTT. Translated, it gives CASSQVIGAGELFF. The gene calls are TRBV3-1 (or the pseudogene TRBV3-2) and TRBJ2-2, with D tentatively TRBD2 (5 bases). The CDR3 extends over 14 amino acids. Trimming left V 1 base short and J 6 bases short, with 9 bases between. Germline lookup yields CDR1 LGHDT and CDR2 YNNKEL (reference sequence).

This clone was recorded only once. The V gene is TRBV28, the J gene TRBJ1-1; TRBD1 agrees at 9 bases. Germline CDR1 reads MDHEN; CDR2 reads SYDVKM. The CDR3 sequence is 17 residues long. The junction had 14 bases not matched to a gene; V was cut back by 5 bases and J by 4 bases. The CDR3 loop is CASSAARDRDWGTEAFF. In nucleotides, the CDR3 is TGTGCCAGCAGTGCGGCCCGGGACAGGGATTGGGGCACTGAAGCTTTCTTT.

The V call is TRBV27, the J call TRBJ1-1; 12 bases align to TRBD1. CDR1 and CDR2 from the germline V gene are MNHEY and SMNVEV (reference sequence). The CDR3 length is 16 residues. The trim removed 5 bases at V and 7 bases at J, leaving 11 bases unmatched. The CDR3 loop is CASSPGTGGVKGEAFF. For the CDR3, the DNA is TGTGCCAGCAGTCCCGGGACAGGGGGCGTAAAAGGTGAAGCTTTCTTT.

On this clone: The junction does not match germline at one end; this may be a read error. V and J are TRBV24-1 and TRBJ2-1, with a tentative D call TRBD2 (5 bases). The germline CDR1 and CDR2 sequences are KGHDR and SFDVKD. The CDR3 covers 14 residues. CDR3: CASSLNGTYNEQFF. In DNA form, the CDR3 reads TGTGCCAGCAGTCTCAACGGGACCTACAATGAGCAGTTCTTC.

The chain is built from TRBV3-1 (or the pseudogene TRBV3-2) and TRBJ2-5; a weak D match, TRBD1 (5 bases). Per the germline V gene, CDR1 is LGHDT and CDR2 is YNNKEL (reference sequence). The V and J ends lost 5 bases and 5 bases respectively, with 15 bases between them. The CDR3 consists of 14 residues. As DNA, the CDR3 is TGTGCCAGCAGCAGAAAGGACATTGCGGAGACCCAGTACTTC. Translating it yields CASSRKDIAETQYF.

The chain links TRBV5-4 to TRBJ2-7, with D tentatively TRBD1 (6 bases). Germline V gene lookup returns CDR1 SGHNT and CDR2 YYREEE (reference sequence). This CDR3 spans 15 amino acids. Trimming took 4 bases from V and 5 from J, leaving 19 bases between them. CDR3 DNA sequence: TGTGCCAGCAGCCCACCCGGGACACTGGCTAACGAGCAGTACTTC. Its protein is CASSPPGTLANEQYF.

This chain's CDR3 is CATSRDPGGEPQHF. DNA of the CDR3: TGTGCCACCAGCAGAGATCCTGGGGGGGAGCCCCAGCATTTT. The gene calls are TRBV15 and TRBJ1-5, with a tentative D call TRBD1 (5 bases). The V gene's germline CDR1 is LNHNV and CDR2 YYDKDF (reference sequence). The V end was cut by 0 bases, the J end by 8 bases, with 11 bases between. The CDR3 is 14 residues long.

The chain recombines TRBV11-3 with TRBJ2-1; tentatively, D is TRBD2 (5 bases). From germline, CDR1 is SGHNT and CDR2 YENEEA. The CDR3 runs to 14 residues. V was shortened by 4 bases and J by 9 bases, with 16 bases between the two germline ends. The CDR3 here is CASSSRSRAGEQFF. CDR3 sequence (DNA): TGTGCCAGCAGCTCACGTTCTCGCGCGGGTGAGCAGTTCTTC.

This chain uses TRBV5-4 with TRBJ2-3; 7 nucleotides line up with TRBD1. The CDR3 covers 13 residues. V lost 9 bases to trimming and J lost 4 bases; unmatched junction nucleotides: 8. The germline V gene encodes CDR1 SGHNT and CDR2 YYREEE (reference sequence). The CDR3 DNA reads as TGTGCCATCGGGACAGCAAGACCAGATACGCAGTATTTT. Protein product: CAIGTARPDTQYF. The complete variable domain, with remaining parts taken from reference TRBV5-4 and TRBJ2-3, reads ETGVTQSPTHLIKTRGQQVTLRCSSQSGHNTVSWYQQALGQGPQFIFQYYREEENGRGNFPPRFSGLQFPNYSSELNVNALELDDSALYLCAIGTARPDTQYFGPGTRLTVL.

This clone was counted a single time. The V and J genes are TRBV27 and TRBJ2-1; no definite D call. The CDR3 covers 11 residues. V dropped 5 bases and J dropped 4 bases, with 3 bases sitting between them. Germline V gene lookup returns CDR1 MNHEY and CDR2 SMNVEV (reference sequence). The CDR3 here is CASSEYNEQFF. CDR3 DNA: TGTGCCAGCAGTGAGTACAATGAGCAGTTCTTC.

The rearrangement links TRBV3-1 (or the pseudogene TRBV3-2) to TRBJ2-2; 13 nucleotides line up with TRBD2. Germline loops: CDR1 LGHDT, CDR2 YNNKEL (reference sequence). The CDR3 is made up of 22 amino acids. J gave up 5 bases and V 4 bases, and 22 bases lay outside the gene matches. The chain's CDR3 is CASSLPVGWGLAGKASTGELFF. CDR3 nucleotides: TGTGCCAGCAGCCTCCCCGTGGGGTGGGGACTAGCGGGAAAGGCGAGTACCGGGGAGCTGTTTTTT.

This chain links TRBV4-1 with TRBJ1-1; D not resolved. The CDR3 is 14 residues long. CDR1 is MGHRA, CDR2 YSYEKL, per germline. Trimming left V 4 bases short and J 0 bases short, with 9 bases between. CDR3 sequence: CASSPNQVNTEAFF. For the CDR3, the DNA is TGCGCCAGCAGCCCCAACCAGGTGAACACTGAAGCTTTCTTT.